This TCR beta chain was identified in a study of T cells in Graves' hyperthyroidism and ophthalmopathy. It was uncontrolled infection, other autoimmune disease, pregnancy or lactation that excluded patients. This CDR3 comprises 14 residues. Germline assignment: CDR1 SNHLY and CDR2 FYNNEI. V lost 6 bases to trimming and J lost 0 bases, with 12 bases between them. Amplification of TCR beta CDR3 regions was performed using RNA transcripts as template. RT-PCR in the first round (using the HTBI primer set) targeted the TCR CDR3. MiXCR, applied by TCRdb to the multiplex PCR reads, yields one record per CDR3 protein. This table holds 550,000 to 700,000 distinct CDR3 sequences, around 45% found once. Regarding the study as a whole: Before onset, by a median of approximately 6.8 months, the model predicted ophthalmopathy. Researchers found most expanded thyroid clonotypes above 0.001 in blood as well.

Note on this clonotype: Antigen unknown.

The TCR originated in an adult woman with Graves' disease, either hyperthyroidism or ophthalmopathy (not recorded which). Material: peripheral blood or thyroid tissue (not recorded which). The chain is built from TRBV2 and TRBJ2-7; possibly TRBD2 for D (6 bases). CDR3 coding DNA: TGTGCCAGCAGAAAAAGCGGGTCCTCCTACGAGCAGTACTTC. This gives the protein CASRKSGSSYEQYF.